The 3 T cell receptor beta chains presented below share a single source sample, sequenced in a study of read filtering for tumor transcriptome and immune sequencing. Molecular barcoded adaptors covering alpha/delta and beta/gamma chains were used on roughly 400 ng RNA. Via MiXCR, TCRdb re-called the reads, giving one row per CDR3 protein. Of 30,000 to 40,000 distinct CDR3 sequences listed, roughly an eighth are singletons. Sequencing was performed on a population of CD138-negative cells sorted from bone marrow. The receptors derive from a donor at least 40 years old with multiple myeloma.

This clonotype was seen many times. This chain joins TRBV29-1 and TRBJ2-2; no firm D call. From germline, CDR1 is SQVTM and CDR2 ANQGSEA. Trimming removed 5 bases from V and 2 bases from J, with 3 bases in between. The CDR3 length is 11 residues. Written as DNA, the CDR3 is TGCAGCGTTCTCAACACCGGGGAGCTGTTTTTT. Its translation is CSVLNTGELFF.

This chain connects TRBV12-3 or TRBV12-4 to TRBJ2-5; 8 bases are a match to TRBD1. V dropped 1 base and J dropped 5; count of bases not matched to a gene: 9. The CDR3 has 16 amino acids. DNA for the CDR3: TGTGCCAGCAGTTTAGTCTTCGGGACAGGCGGGGAGACCCAGTACTTC. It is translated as CASSLVFGTGGETQYF.

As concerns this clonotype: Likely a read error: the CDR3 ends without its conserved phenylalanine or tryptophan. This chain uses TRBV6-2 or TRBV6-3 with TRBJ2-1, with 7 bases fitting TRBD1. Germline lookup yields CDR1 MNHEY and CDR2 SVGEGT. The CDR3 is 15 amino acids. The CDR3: CASSYLGTEYNEQFL. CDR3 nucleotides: TGTGCCAGCAGTTACTTAGGGACAGAATACAACGAGCAGTTCCTC.